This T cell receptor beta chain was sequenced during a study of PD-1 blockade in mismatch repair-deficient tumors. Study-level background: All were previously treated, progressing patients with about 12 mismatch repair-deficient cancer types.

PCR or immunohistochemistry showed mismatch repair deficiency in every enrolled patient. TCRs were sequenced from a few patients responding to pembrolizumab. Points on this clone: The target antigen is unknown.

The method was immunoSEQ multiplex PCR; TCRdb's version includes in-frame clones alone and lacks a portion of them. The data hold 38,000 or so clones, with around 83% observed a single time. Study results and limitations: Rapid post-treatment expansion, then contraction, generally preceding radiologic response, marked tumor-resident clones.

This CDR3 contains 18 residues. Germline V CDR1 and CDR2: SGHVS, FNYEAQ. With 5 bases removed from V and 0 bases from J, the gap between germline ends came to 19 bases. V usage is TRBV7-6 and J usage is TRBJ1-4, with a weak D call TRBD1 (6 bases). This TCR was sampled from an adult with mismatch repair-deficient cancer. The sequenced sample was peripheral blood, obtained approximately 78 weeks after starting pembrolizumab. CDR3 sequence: CASSPVGTTVATNEKLFF. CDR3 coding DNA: TGTGCCAGCAGCCCTGTGGGGACAACAGTTGCAACTAATGAAAAACTGTTTTTT.